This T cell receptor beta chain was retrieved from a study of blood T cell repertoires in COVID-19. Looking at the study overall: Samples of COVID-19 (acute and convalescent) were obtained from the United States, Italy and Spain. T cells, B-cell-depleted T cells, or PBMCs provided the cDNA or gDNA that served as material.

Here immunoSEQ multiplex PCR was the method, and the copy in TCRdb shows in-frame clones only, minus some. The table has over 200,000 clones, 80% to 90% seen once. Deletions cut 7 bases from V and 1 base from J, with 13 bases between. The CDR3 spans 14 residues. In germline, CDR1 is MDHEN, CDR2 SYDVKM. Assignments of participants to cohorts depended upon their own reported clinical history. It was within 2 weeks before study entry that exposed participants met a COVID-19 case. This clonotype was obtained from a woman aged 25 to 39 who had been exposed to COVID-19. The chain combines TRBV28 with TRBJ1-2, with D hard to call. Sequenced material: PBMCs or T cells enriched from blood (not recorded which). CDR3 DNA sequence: TGTGCCAGCACCCTTACGGGTTTTAACTATGGCTACACCTTC. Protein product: CASTLTGFNYGYTF.